This T cell receptor (beta chain) was retrieved from a study of CD8 T cells in Susac syndrome. Study-wide findings and caveats: The study's TCR sequencing and HLA analysis covered a relatively small number of individuals, and the study acknowledged this.

V lost 4 bases, J lost 5 bases, and 8 bases stayed unmatched. Germline CDR1 and CDR2: KGHSH and LQKENI. CDR3 length equals 15 residues. After extraction with the RNeasy kit, about 0.5 to 1 ug of the RNA was reverse transcribed using random hexamers. immunoSEQ multiplex PCR amplified TCR beta CDR3 across 54 Vbeta, 13 Jbeta. TCRdb fed the immunoSEQ multiplex PCR reads into MiXCR, producing one record per CDR3 protein. The sample lists around 130,000 distinct CDR3 sequences; more than 75% were seen once. Comments on this clonotype: Its antigen is currently unknown.

High-throughput TCR beta sequencing covered peripheral CD8+ and CD4+ T cells. The rearrangement joins TRBV18 to TRBJ2-4, with 7 bases fitting TRBD1. The sequencing sample was made of CD8+ T cells from PBMCs. The receptor was isolated from a human donor with multiple sclerosis. CDR3 sequence: CASSRKTGKENIQYF. Here the CDR3 DNA reads TGTGCCAGCTCACGAAAGACAGGGAAAGAAAACATTCAGTACTTC.